This T cell receptor beta chain was sequenced for a study of a mutant IDH1 vaccine in newly diagnosed glioma. Turning to the study itself: Scheduled for weeks 1, 3, 5, 7, 11, 15, 19 and 23, eight vaccinations were given to patients. Previous care, which was radiotherapy, temozolomide, or both, most often involved both.

The germline gives CDR1 SGDLS, CDR2 YYNGEE. The V end lost 3 bases, the J end lost 1 base, and 1 base lay between the germline ends. CDR3 length equals 11 residues. TCRdb's copy holds only in-frame clones and misses some; the assay was immunoSEQ multiplex PCR. The data hold 25,000 to 30,000 clones, with 80% to 85% observed a single time. This clone was seen a few times. Its antigen is undetermined. Time point: week 23, last vaccination. With topical imiquimod, each dose of the vaccine consisted of 300 ug of mutant IDH1 20-mer peptide. This specimen was PBMCs, taken from a glioma patient whose treatment included an IDH1 peptide vaccine. The chain uses TRBV9 and TRBJ1-1; D uncertain. The TCR sequence derives from a woman younger than 45 with glioma. The CDR3 sequence is CASSANTEAFF. CDR3 nucleotide sequence: TGTGCCAGCAGCGCGAACACTGAAGCTTTCTTT.